The 2 T cell receptor beta chains in this list originate from one sample, sequenced in a study of cytomegalovirus exposure and HLA in healthy donors. The table came from immunoSEQ multiplex PCR; TCRdb's copy has only in-frame clones and leaves some out. The table records about 120,000 clones, over 75% of them present only once. The sample consisted of PBMCs. The receptors were sampled from a woman between 18 and 29 years old in good health and CMV-seropositive.

Only a few counts were recorded for this clone. This chain connects TRBV7-9 to TRBJ1-2, with a possible D match to TRBD1 (6 bases). V shed 4 bases and J shed 7 bases, with 22 bases lying between them. Germline values: CDR1 SEHNR, CDR2 FQNEAQ (reference sequence). This CDR3 is 16 amino acids long. CDR3 protein: CASSSNRDLATTGYTF. The CDR3 coding sequence is TGTGCCAGCAGCTCTAACAGGGACCTCGCCACTACTGGCTACACCTTC.

The V gene is TRBV7-3, the J gene TRBJ1-1; tentatively, D is TRBD1 (5 bases). The germline V gene has CDR1 SGHTA and CDR2 FQGTGA. The CDR3 covers 13 residues. V was trimmed by 2 bases and J by 5 bases, leaving 9 bases between them. This CDR3 reads CASSLGGVTEAFF. The CDR3 DNA reads TGTGCCAGCAGCTTAGGGGGGGTGACTGAAGCTTTCTTT.